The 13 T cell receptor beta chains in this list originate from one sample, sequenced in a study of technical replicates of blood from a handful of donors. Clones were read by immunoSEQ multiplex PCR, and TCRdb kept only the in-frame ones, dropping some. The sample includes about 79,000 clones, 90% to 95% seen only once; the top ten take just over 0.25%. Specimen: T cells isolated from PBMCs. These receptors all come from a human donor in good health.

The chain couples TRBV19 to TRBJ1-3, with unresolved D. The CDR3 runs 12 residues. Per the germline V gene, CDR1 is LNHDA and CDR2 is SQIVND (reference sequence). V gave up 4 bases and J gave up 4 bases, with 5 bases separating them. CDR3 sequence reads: CASSTGGNTIYF. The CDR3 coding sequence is TGTGCCAGTAGTACGGGAGGAAACACCATATATTTT.

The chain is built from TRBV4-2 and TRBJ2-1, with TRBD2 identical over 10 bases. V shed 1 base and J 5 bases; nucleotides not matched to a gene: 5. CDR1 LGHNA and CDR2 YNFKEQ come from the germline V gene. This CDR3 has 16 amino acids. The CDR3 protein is CASSQVKLAGDNEQFF. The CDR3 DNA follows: TGTGCCAGCAGCCAAGTTAAGCTAGCGGGGGACAATGAGCAGTTCTTC.

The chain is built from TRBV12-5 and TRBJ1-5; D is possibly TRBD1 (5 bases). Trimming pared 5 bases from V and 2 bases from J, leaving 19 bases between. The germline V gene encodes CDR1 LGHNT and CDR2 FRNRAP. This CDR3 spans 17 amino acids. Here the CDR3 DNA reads TGTGCTAGTGGTCTAGCCGCGGGACCCGGGGGCAATCAGCCCCAGCATTTT. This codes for CASGLAAGPGGNQPQHF.

The CDR3 loop reads CASSFLGRDWDTQYF. Written as DNA, the CDR3 is TGTGCCAGCAGCTTCCTGGGCAGGGATTGGGATACGCAGTATTTT. This sequence joins TRBV7-2 and TRBJ2-3, with D possibly matching TRBD1 (5 bases). V lost 3 bases and J 6 bases, leaving 16 bases between the germline ends. This CDR3 region has 15 residues. CDR1 SGHTA and CDR2 FQGNSA come from the germline V gene.

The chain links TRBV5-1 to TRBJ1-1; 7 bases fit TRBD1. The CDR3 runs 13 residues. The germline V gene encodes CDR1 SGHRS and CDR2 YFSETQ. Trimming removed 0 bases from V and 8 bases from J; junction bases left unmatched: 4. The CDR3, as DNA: TGCGCCAGCAGCTTGGGGACAGGAGGCGAAGCTTTCTTT. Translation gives CASSLGTGGEAFF.

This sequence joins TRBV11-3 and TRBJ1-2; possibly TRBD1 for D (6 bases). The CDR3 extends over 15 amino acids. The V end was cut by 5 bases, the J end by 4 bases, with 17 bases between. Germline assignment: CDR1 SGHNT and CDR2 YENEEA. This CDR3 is CASSPPGTSIYGYTF. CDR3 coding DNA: TGTGCCAGCAGCCCTCCGGGGACATCGATCTATGGCTACACCTTC. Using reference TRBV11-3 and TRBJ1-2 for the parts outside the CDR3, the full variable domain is EAGVVQSPRYKIIEKKQPVAFWCNPISGHNTLYWYLQNLGQGPELLIRYENEEAVDDSQLPKDRFSAERLKGVDSTLKIQPAELGDSAVYLCASSPPGTSIYGYTFGSGTRLTVV.

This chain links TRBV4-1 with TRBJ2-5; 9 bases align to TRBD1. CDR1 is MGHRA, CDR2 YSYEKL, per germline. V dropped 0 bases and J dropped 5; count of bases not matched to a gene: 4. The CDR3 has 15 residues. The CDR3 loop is CASSQDTGGMETQYF. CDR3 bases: TGCGCCAGCAGCCAAGATACAGGGGGCATGGAGACCCAGTACTTC.

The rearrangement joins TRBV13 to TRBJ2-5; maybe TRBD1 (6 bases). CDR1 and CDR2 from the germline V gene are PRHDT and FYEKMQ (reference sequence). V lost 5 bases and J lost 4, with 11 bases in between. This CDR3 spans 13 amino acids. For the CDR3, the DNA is TGTGCCAGCAGCCCCACAGGGTCAGAGACCCAGTACTTC. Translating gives CASSPTGSETQYF.

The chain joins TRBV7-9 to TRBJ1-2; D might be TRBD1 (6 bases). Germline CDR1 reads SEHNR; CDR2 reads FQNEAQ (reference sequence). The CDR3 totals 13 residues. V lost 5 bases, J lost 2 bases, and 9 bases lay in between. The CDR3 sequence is CASSRTENYGYTF. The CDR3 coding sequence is TGTGCCAGCAGCAGGACAGAGAACTATGGCTACACCTTC.

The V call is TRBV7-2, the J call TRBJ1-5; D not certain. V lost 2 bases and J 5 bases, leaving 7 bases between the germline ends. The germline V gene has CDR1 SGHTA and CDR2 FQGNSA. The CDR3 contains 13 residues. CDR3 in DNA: TGTGCCAGCAGCTTAAACAGCTATCAGCCCCAGCATTTT. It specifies CASSLNSYQPQHF.

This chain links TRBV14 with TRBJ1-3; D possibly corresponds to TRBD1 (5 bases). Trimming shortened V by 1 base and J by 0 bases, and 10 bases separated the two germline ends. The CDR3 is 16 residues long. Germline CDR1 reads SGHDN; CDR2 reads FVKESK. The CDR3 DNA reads TGTGCCAGCAGCCAAGGACAGACGTACTCTGGAAACACCATATATTTT. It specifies CASSQGQTYSGNTIYF.

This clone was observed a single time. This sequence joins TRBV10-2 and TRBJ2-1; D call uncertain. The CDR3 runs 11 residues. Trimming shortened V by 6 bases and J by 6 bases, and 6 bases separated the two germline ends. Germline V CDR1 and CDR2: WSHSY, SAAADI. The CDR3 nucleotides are TGCGCCAGCAGCAACATCAATGAGCAGTTCTTC. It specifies CASSNINEQFF.

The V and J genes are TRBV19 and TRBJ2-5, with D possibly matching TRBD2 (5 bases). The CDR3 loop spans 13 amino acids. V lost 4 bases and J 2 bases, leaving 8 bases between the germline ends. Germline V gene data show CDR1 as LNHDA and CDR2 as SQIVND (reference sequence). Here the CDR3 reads CASSRGLQETQYF. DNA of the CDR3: TGTGCCAGTAGTAGAGGGCTTCAAGAGACCCAGTACTTC.